Sequencing of this T cell receptor beta chain was carried out in a study of T cell responses to AZD1222 COVID-19 vaccine. The V and J ends lost 6 bases and 0 bases respectively, with 12 bases between them. This CDR3 is built from 14 residues. Germline CDR1 reads MGHDK; CDR2 reads SYGVNS. Study results and limitations: Baseline serostatus was positive in only a handful of AZD1222 recipients.

Points on this clone: Its target is not known.

This table comes from immunoSEQ multiplex PCR, and its TCRdb copy is limited to in-frame clones, with some not included. The sample has around 58,000 clones; roughly 88% are singletons. The TCR comes from an adult in good health. J is TRBJ2-7 and V is TRBV25-1; D remains unclear. The sample in question was peripheral blood, obtained on day 0 of AZD1222 vaccination. This CDR3 is CASSRSISSYEQYF. The CDR3 nucleotides read TGTGCCAGCAGCAGGTCAATTAGCTCCTACGAGCAGTACTTC.